The rows below give T cell receptor beta chains drawn from one sample of a study of cytomegalovirus exposure and HLA in healthy donors. Profiled with immunoSEQ multiplex PCR; TCRdb holds only in-frame clones, not every one. The sample lists 40,000 or so clones, around 69% occurring once. Specimen: PBMCs. All receptors come from a man aged 25-45 years in good health and CMV-seronegative. Both conserved end residues are part of each CDR3. A D gene is named only where the DNA matches it firmly. The size entry is marked missing in some rows and otherwise reads once, few, many or a size class.

D	V	J	size	length	CDR3	DNA
TRBD1	TRBV15	TRBJ2-7	-	17	CATSRGRGGQGAHEQYF	TGTGCCACCAGCAGGGGACGTGGGGGACAGGGGGCACACGAGCAGTACTTC
-	TRBV30	TRBJ2-7	-	14	CAWSVGGVRVEQYF	TGTGCCTGGAGTGTAGGCGGGGTCCGTGTGGAGCAGTACTTC
TRBD2	TRBV6-1	TRBJ2-1	-	15	CASRTSGRRYNEQFF	TGTGCCAGCAGAACTAGCGGGAGGCGGTACAATGAGCAGTTCTTC
TRBD1	TRBV19	TRBJ1-1	few	17	CASTTPGQGHLNTEAFF	TGTGCCAGTACCACCCCCGGACAGGGCCACCTGAACACTGAAGCTTTCTTT
TRBD2	TRBV2	TRBJ2-7	-	13	CATRTSGTYEQYF	TGTGCGACCAGGACTAGCGGGACCTACGAGCAGTACTTC
-	TRBV5-1	TRBJ1-2	-	14	CASSLVAGVVGYTF	TGCGCCAGCAGCTTGGTAGCGGGGGTTGTCGGCTACACCTTC
-	TRBV14	TRBJ2-1	-	17	CASSLISWRGSYNEQFF	TGTGCCAGCAGCCTTATCAGCTGGAGGGGTTCCTACAATGAGCAGTTCTTC
TRBD1	TRBV2	TRBJ2-6	-	17	CASSRDRVNSGANVLTF	TGTGCCAGCTCCCGGGACAGGGTGAACTCTGGGGCCAACGTCCTGACTTTC
-	TRBV25-1	TRBJ2-1	-	12	CASSGKYNEQFF	TGTGCCAGCAGCGGGAAATACAATGAGCAGTTCTTC
TRBD2	TRBV27	TRBJ2-7	-	15	CASSPQTSGTYEQYF	TGTGCCAGCAGTCCACAGACTAGCGGGACCTACGAGCAGTACTTC
TRBD1	TRBV27	TRBJ2-7	-	14	CASRPLDRVGEQYF	TGTGCCAGCAGGCCTCTCGACAGGGTGGGAGAGCAGTACTTC
-	TRBV30	TRBJ2-5	-	15	CAWSPWRPGSETQYF	TGTGCCTGGAGTCCTTGGCGGCCCGGGAGCGAGACCCAGTACTTC
-	TRBV7-8	TRBJ2-7	-	13	CAVSRGVVHEQYF	TGTGCTGTTTCCAGGGGGGTTGTCCACGAGCAGTACTTC
-	TRBV27	TRBJ1-1	-	14	CASSLSGGPTEAFF	TGTGCCAGCAGTTTATCCGGGGGGCCCACTGAAGCTTTCTTT
TRBD1	TRBV15	TRBJ1-1	-	15	CATSRGGGANTEAFF	TGTGCCACCAGCAGAGGAGGGGGCGCGAACACTGAAGCTTTCTTT
TRBD1	TRBV6-1	TRBJ1-1	-	14	CASSRQGLNTEAFF	TGTGCCAGCAGCCGACAGGGCCTGAACACTGAAGCTTTCTTT
-	TRBV5-1	TRBJ2-5	few	15	CASSSEGGRLETQYF	TGCGCCAGCAGCTCGGAGGGGGGGCGTCTAGAGACCCAGTACTTC
-	TRBV5-5	TRBJ2-5	-	17	CASSSRTEQIREETQYF	TGTGCCAGCAGCTCTCGGACAGAACAGATTCGCGAAGAGACCCAGTACTTC
TRBD1	TRBV5-4	TRBJ1-2	-	15	CASSKDRESRSGYTF	TGTGCCAGCAGCAAAGACAGGGAGTCAAGGAGTGGCTACACCTTC
-	TRBV2	TRBJ2-7	-	15	CASSEKGDGDYEQYF	TGTGCCAGCAGTGAAAAGGGGGACGGGGACTACGAGCAGTACTTC
TRBD1	TRBV19	TRBJ1-2	few	15	CASRAGQGATYGYTF	TGTGCCAGTAGGGCTGGACAGGGGGCAACCTATGGCTACACCTTC